The present TCR beta chain was sequenced within a study of blood T cell repertoires in COVID-19. Study as a whole: COVID-19 samples collected from the United States, Italy and Spain covered acute and convalescent phases. T cells, B-cell-depleted T cells, or PBMCs provided the cDNA or gDNA that served as material.

Repertoires were generated with immunoSEQ multiplex PCR, while TCRdb's copy carries only in-frame clones and drops some. The repertoire has around 620,000 clones, 75% to 90% of them found once; the top ten carry roughly 0.25%. Germline values: CDR1 LGHNT, CDR2 FRNRAP. J was trimmed by 7 bases and V by 10 bases; bases with no gene match: 12. The CDR3 runs 14 residues. The sample was peripheral blood. This sequence originates from a woman aged 18 to 35 with acute or convalescent COVID-19. This sequence joins TRBV12-5 and TRBJ1-5, with 8 bases that match TRBD1. CDR3 DNA: TGTGCTACCAATCGACAGGGGTCGGGGCAGCCCCAGCATTTT. It encodes CATNRQGSGQPQHF.